This T cell receptor beta chain was identified during a study of technical replicates of blood from several donors (dated by TCRdb to between 2016 and 2019). On this clone: Which antigen it targets is not known. No base-level quality is on record; no much larger clone is a single base apart.

The germline V gene specifies MNHNS as CDR1 and SASEGT as CDR2. The CDR3 has 14 amino acids, counting the end cysteine and phenylalanine. Only the CDR3 DNA stays, 42 bases, in frame from base 1. Germline trimming amounts to 8 bases on V and 7 bases on J, with 11 as the count of junction bases outside the gene matches. The library came from the immunoSEQ multiplex PCR assay. What TCRdb holds here is the immuneACCESS table cut down to in-frame rearrangements. Part of the clones is not present; checked against another copy, under half of the missing clones reflect an unresolved V gene, and the others are unexplained. The sample includes some 66,000 clones, with roughly 98% observed a single time. About 0.16% of the sample comes from the top ten.

This clonotype was obtained from a human donor in good health. The rearranged segments are TRBV6-1 and TRBJ1-2, and 9 junctional nucleotides match TRBD1. What was sequenced was T cells isolated from PBMCs. The CDR3 here reads CASRTGEGSRGYTF. The nucleotide sequence reads as follows: TGTGCCAGCCGGACAGGGGAGGGCTCCCGTGGCTACACCTTC.